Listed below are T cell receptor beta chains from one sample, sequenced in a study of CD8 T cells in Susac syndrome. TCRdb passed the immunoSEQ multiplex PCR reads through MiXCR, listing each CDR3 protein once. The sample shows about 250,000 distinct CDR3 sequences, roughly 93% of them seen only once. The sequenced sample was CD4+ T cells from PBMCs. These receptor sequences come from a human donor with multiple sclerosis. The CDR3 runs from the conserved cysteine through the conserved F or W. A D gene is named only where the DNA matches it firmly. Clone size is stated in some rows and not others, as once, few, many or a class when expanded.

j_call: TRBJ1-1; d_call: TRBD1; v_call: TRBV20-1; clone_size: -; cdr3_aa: CSATGQGGTEAFF; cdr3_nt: TGCAGTGCCACCGGACAGGGGGGAACTGAAGCTTTCTTT
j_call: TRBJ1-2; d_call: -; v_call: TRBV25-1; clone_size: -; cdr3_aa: CASSEDGRYGYTF; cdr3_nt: TGTGCCAGCAGTGAAGACGGAAGATATGGCTACACCTTC
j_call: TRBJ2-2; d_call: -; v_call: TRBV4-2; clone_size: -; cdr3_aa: CASSQAGVTGELFF; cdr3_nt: TGTGCCAGCAGCCAAGCGGGGGTCACCGGGGAGCTGTTTTTT
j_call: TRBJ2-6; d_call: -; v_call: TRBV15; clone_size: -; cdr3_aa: CATSREEVYNLSGANVLTF; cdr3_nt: TGTGCCACCAGCAGAGAGGAAGTCTACAACCTCTCTGGGGCCAACGTCCTGACTTTC
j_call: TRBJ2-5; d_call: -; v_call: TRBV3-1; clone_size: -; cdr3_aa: CASSQALRVGETQYF; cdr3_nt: TGTGCCAGCAGCCAAGCCCTCCGAGTGGGGGAGACCCAGTACTTC
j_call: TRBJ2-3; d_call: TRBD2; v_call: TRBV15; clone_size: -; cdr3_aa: CATSRDTRAGIGTDTQYF; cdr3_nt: TGTGCCACCAGCAGAGATACCCGAGCGGGGATTGGCACAGATACGCAGTATTTT
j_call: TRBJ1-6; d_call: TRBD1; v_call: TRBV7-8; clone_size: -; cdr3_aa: CASSSRQGESPLHF; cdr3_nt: TGTGCCAGCAGCAGTCGACAGGGAGAGTCACCCCTCCACTTT
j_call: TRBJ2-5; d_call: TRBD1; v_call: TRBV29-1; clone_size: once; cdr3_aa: CSVEWDRQETQYF; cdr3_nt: TGCAGCGTTGAATGGGACAGGCAAGAGACCCAGTACTTC
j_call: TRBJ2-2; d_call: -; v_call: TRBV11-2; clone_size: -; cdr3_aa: CASSSPKARSGELFF; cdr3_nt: TGTGCCAGCAGCTCCCCAAAAGCCAGGTCCGGGGAGCTGTTTTTT
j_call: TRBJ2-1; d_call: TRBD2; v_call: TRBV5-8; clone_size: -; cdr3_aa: CASSLYRGSGSSYNEQFF; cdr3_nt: TGTGCCAGCAGCTTATATAGGGGTAGCGGGAGCTCCTACAATGAGCAGTTCTTC
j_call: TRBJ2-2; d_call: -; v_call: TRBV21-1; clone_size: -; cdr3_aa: CASTRGAYTGELFF; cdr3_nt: TGTGCCAGCACGCGGGGCGCGTACACCGGGGAGCTGTTTTTT
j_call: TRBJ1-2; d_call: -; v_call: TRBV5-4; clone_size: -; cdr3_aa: CASSLDDGYTF; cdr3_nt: TGTGCCAGCAGCTTGGACGATGGCTACACCTTC
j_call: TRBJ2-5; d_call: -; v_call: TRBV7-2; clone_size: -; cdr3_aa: CASSRAVVHGETQYF; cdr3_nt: TGTGCCAGCAGCCGTGCTGTAGTGCATGGGGAGACCCAGTACTTC
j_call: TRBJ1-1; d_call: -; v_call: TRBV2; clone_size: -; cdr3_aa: CASILDGNTEAFF; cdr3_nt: TGTGCCAGCATTCTGGACGGGAACACTGAAGCTTTCTTT
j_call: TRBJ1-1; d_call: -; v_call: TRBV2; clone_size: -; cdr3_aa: CASRSRDLTRAFF; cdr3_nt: TGTGCCAGCAGAAGCAGGGATCTCACGAGGGCTTTCTTT
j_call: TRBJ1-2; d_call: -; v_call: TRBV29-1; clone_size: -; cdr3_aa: CSARLTSNYGYTF; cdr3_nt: TGCAGCGCCCGCCTGACATCTAACTATGGCTACACCTTC
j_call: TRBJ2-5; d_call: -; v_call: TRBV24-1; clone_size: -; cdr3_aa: CATSDRDTPRKETQYF; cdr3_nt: TGTGCCACCAGTGACAGGGACACCCCAAGGAAAGAGACCCAGTACTTC
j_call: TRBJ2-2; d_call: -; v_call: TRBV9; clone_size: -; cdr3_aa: CSPGQRASNTGELFF; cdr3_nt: TGTTCACCAGGGCAGCGGGCTTCGAACACCGGGGAGCTGTTTTTT
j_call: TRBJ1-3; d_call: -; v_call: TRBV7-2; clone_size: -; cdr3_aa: CASSPGAPGAGNTIYF; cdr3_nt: TGTGCCAGCAGCCCAGGGGCCCCGGGGGCTGGAAACACCATATATTTT
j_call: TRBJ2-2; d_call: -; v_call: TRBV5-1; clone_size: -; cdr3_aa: CASSPSPGPSTGELFF; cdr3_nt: TGCGCCAGCAGCCCCTCCCCCGGACCGTCGACCGGGGAGCTGTTTTTT
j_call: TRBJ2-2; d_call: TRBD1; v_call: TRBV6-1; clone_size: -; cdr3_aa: CASRKPGQGATGELFF; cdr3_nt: TGTGCCAGCAGAAAACCGGGACAGGGGGCGACCGGGGAGCTGTTTTTT
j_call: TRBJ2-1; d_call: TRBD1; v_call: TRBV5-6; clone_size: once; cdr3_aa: CASLPGGGPYNEQFF; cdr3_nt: TGTGCCAGCCTGCCAGGGGGCGGCCCTTACAATGAGCAGTTCTTC
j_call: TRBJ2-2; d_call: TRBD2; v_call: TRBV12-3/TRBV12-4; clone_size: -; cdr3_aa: CASRLGTISGELFF; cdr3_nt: TGTGCCAGCCGCCTGGGGACTATATCCGGGGAGCTGTTTTTT
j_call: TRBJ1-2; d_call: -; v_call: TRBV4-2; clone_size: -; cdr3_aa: CASSQGGISGYTF; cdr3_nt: TGTGCCAGCAGCCAAGGGGGCATCAGTGGCTACACCTTC